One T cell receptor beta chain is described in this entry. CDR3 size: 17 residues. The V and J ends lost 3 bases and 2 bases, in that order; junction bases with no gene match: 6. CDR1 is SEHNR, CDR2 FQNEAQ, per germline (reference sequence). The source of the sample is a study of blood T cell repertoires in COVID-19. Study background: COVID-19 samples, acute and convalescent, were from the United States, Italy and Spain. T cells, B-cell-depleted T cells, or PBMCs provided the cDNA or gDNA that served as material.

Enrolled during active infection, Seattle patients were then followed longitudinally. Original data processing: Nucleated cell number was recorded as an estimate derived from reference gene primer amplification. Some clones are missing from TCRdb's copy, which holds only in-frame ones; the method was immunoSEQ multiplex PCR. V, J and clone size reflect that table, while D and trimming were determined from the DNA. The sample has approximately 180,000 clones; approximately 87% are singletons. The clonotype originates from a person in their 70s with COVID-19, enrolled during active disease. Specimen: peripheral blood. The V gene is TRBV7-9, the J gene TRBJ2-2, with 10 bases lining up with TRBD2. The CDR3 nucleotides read TGTGCCAGCAGCTTCCGGACTAGCGGATCTAACACCGGGGAGCTGTTTTTT. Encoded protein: CASSFRTSGSNTGELFF.